The 26 T cell receptor beta chains presented below share a single source sample, sequenced in a study of technical replicates of blood from a handful of donors (dated by TCRdb to 2015 to 2018). The method behind the library was the immunoSEQ multiplex PCR assay. TCRdb retrieved this table from immuneACCESS and kept in-frame rearrangements only. Not all clones are present; in checked studies, unresolved V genes account for under half, and no reason is known for the remainder. A total of just over 15,000 clones appear in this sample, roughly 83% of them only once. 9.5% to 15% of the sample lies in the top ten. The sample taken for sequencing was PBMCs. The receptors here all came from a human donor in good health.

The count of this clone is one. One end of the junction varies from germline; a read error may be responsible. The chain links TRBV7-3 to TRBJ2-5; 9 bases map to TRBD2. The CDR3 sequence is 11 residues long. CDR1 and CDR2 (germline): SGHTA, FQGTGA. The chain's CDR3 is CASIHSGRGNF. The CDR3 nucleotides are TGTGCCAGCATCCATAGCGGGAGAGGGAACTTC.

This clone was recorded once. The chain combines TRBV6-1 with TRBJ2-5; 7 nucleotides line up with TRBD2. J lost 5 bases, V lost 5 bases, and 5 bases had no gene match. From germline, CDR1 is MNHNS and CDR2 SASEGT. There are 13 residues in the CDR3. The CDR3 DNA follows: TGTGCCAGCAGTCTTTTGGGGGGGGAGACCCAGTACTTC. Protein sequence: CASSLLGGETQYF.

CDR3 sequence: CASSIWGGAMNTEAFF. CDR3 in DNA: TGTGCCAGTAGTATATGGGGAGGAGCGATGAACACTGAAGCTTTCTTT. The rearrangement uses TRBV19 and TRBJ1-1; D unresolved. CDR1 is LNHDA, CDR2 SQIVND, per germline (reference sequence). Trimming removed 2 bases at V and 0 bases at J, with 13 bases between. The CDR3 spans 16 residues. Looking up the rest from reference TRBV19 and TRBJ1-1 gives the full variable domain: DGGITQSPKYLFRKEGQNVTLSCEQNLNHDAMYWYRQDPGQGLRLIYYSQIVNDFQKGDIAEGYSVSREKKESFPLTVTSAQKNPTAFYLCASSIWGGAMNTEAFFGQGTRLTVV.

V gene TRBV10-3 combines with J gene TRBJ2-2, with TRBD2 as a possible D gene (5 bases). V lost 6 bases, J lost 0 bases, and 11 bases lay in between. This CDR3 spans 15 amino acids. The germline V gene encodes CDR1 ENHRY and CDR2 SYGVKD. DNA of the CDR3: TGTGCCATCAGGGACCCCGGGACGAACACCGGGGAGCTGTTTTTT. Translating gives CAIRDPGTNTGELFF.

V usage is TRBV19 and J usage is TRBJ1-5, with 10 bases matching TRBD1. Germline trimming cut 8 bases from V and 1 base from J; bases unmatched to any gene: 5. The CDR3 length is 15 residues. Per germline, CDR1 LNHDA and CDR2 SQIVND (reference sequence). CDR3 bases: TGTGCCAGTCAGGAGGGACAGGGGAGCAATCAGCCCCAGCATTTT. It translates to CASQEGQGSNQPQHF.

This chain joins TRBV5-1 and TRBJ2-2, with 9 bases aligning to TRBD1. Trimming at V came to 5 bases and at J to 6 bases, leaving 5 bases not matched to a gene. This CDR3 region has 14 residues. Germline loops: CDR1 SGHRS, CDR2 YFSETQ. The CDR3 DNA sequence: TGCGCCAGCAGGCTACAGGGGGCGTCCGGGGAGCTGTTTTTT. Amino acids: CASRLQGASGELFF.

This clone occurred a few times. This chain uses TRBV5-8 with TRBJ2-7, with D unclear. The CDR3 has 12 residues. CDR1 is SGHTS, CDR2 YDEGEE, per germline. V lost 4 bases to trimming and J lost 4 bases, with 9 bases between them. The CDR3 DNA sequence: TGTGCCAGCAGCCTCCGGTGGTACGAGCAGTACTTC. The encoded protein is CASSLRWYEQYF.

CDR3 region: CAIMTSGTYNEQFF. Here the CDR3 DNA reads TGTGCCATCATGACTAGCGGGACCTACAATGAGCAGTTCTTC. V usage is TRBV28 and J usage is TRBJ2-1, with 11 bases that match TRBD2. The germline gives CDR1 MDHEN, CDR2 SYDVKM. Trimming took 10 bases from V and 2 from J; bases not matched to a gene: 4. The CDR3 loop spans 14 amino acids.

The genes are TRBV12-5 and TRBJ1-1; D possibly corresponds to TRBD1 (5 bases). Trimming left V 2 bases short and J 3 bases short, with 10 bases between. Germline CDR1 LGHNT, CDR2 FRNRAP. The CDR3 totals 14 residues. The CDR3 nucleotides are TGTGCTAGTGGTTTGAGGGGAACGGACACTGAAGCTTTCTTT. It is translated as CASGLRGTDTEAFF.

This chain links TRBV30 with TRBJ1-3; 7 positions match TRBD1. The CDR3 is 13 amino acids. The V gene end was trimmed by 5 bases and the J gene end by 3 bases; junction bases not matched to a gene: 4. The germline CDR1 and CDR2 sequences are GTSNPN and SVGIG (reference sequence). As DNA, the CDR3 is TGTGCCTGGGCTACAGGGGATGGAAACACCATATATTTT. This codes for CAWATGDGNTIYF.

Points on this clone: One end of the junction does not line up with germline, which may come from a read error. Other nucleotide sequences from this sample produce the same CDR3. The chain joins TRBV29-1 to TRBJ1-3, with D perhaps matching TRBD1 (6 bases). This CDR3 contains 14 residues. Per germline, CDR1 SQVTM and CDR2 ANQGSEA. CDR3 amino acids: CSVDSQGSGNTIYF. The CDR3 bases are TGCAGCGTTGACAGCCAGGGGAGCGGAAACACTATATATTTT.

This sequence joins TRBV30 and TRBJ2-2; a possible D gene is TRBD2 (7 bases). Germline V gives CDR1 GTSNPN, CDR2 SVGIG (reference sequence). The CDR3 totals 15 residues. With 3 bases removed from V and 7 bases from J, the gap between germline ends came to 18 bases. The DNA of the CDR3 is TGTGCCTGGAGGAGGGCGGGGGCAGGAATCGGGGAGCTGTTTTTT. Its translation: CAWRRAGAGIGELFF. The full variable domain, with the rest looked up from reference TRBV30 and TRBJ2-2, is SQTIHQWPATLVQPVGSPLSLECTVEGTSNPNLYWYRQAAGRGLQLLFYSVGIGQISSEVPQNLSASRPQDRQFILSSKKLLLSDSGFYLCAWRRAGAGIGELFFGEGSRLTVL.

The chain is built from TRBV7-8 and TRBJ1-4, with 8 bases aligning to TRBD1. The V gene's germline CDR1 is SGHVS and CDR2 FQNEAQ. Germline trimming cut 1 base from V and 4 bases from J; bases unmatched to any gene: 8. This CDR3 region has 17 residues. CDR3 in DNA: TGTGCCAGCAGCTTAGTATTTTGGGGACAGGATAATGAAAAACTGTTTTTT. It specifies CASSLVFWGQDNEKLFF.

This clone was recorded only once. This rearrangement joins TRBV28 to TRBJ1-5; TRBD1 aligns across 10 bases. CDR3 length equals 15 residues. Germline V gene data show CDR1 as MDHEN and CDR2 as SYDVKM. Trimming took 8 bases from V and 3 from J; bases not matched to a gene: 7. The CDR3 loop reads CASWTGGEPNQPQHF. The CDR3 bases are TGTGCCAGCTGGACAGGGGGTGAACCCAATCAGCCCCAGCATTTT.

The chain recombines TRBV14 with TRBJ2-5, with D possibly being TRBD2 (6 bases). The V end was cut by 4 bases, the J end by 2 bases, with 14 bases between. The CDR3 sequence is 15 residues long. Germline V lookup: CDR1 SGHDN, CDR2 FVKESK. The CDR3 spells CASSPRVGTQETQYF. CDR3 DNA: TGTGCCAGCAGCCCGAGAGTTGGGACTCAAGAGACCCAGTACTTC.

In its sample, this clone was seen once. The V gene is TRBV7-6, the J gene TRBJ2-7; 10 bases agree with TRBD1. The CDR3 consists of 14 residues. After removal of 6 bases from V and 5 bases from J, the junction contained 7 bases not matched to a gene. Germline lookup yields CDR1 SGHVS and CDR2 FNYEAQ. CDR3 sequence (DNA): TGTGCCAGCAGTCCAAGACAGGGGGCGGACGAGCAGTACTTC. Protein product: CASSPRQGADEQYF.

The chain couples TRBV6-1 to TRBJ2-5, with 8 bases that match TRBD1. The CDR3 is 16 amino acids. The germline gives CDR1 MNHNS, CDR2 SASEGT. The V segment lost 1 base and the J segment 0 bases; nucleotides outside the gene matches: 4. CDR3 DNA: TGTGCCAGCAGTGAAGATGCAGGGGGCTACCAAGAGACCCAGTACTTC. This gives the protein CASSEDAGGYQETQYF.

This clone was counted only a few times. J is TRBJ1-1 and V is TRBV29-1; TRBD1 agrees at 7 bases. V was pared by 3 bases and J by 1 base, with 5 bases of the junction left unmatched. Germline V gene data show CDR1 as SQVTM and CDR2 as ANQGSEA. The CDR3 extends over 14 amino acids. The CDR3 region is CSVEVRGTNTEAFF. The CDR3 region has the DNA TGCAGCGTTGAGGTCAGGGGGACGAACACTGAAGCTTTCTTT.

The chain joins TRBV30 to TRBJ2-7; TRBD2 might be the D (5 bases). The CDR3 spans 13 residues. Trimming removed 3 bases at V and 4 bases at J, with 13 bases between. Germline CDR1 reads GTSNPN; CDR2 reads SVGIG (reference sequence). The CDR3 sequence is CAWRRGNGYEQYF. The CDR3 bases are TGTGCCTGGAGGCGAGGGAACGGATACGAGCAGTACTTC.

The chain uses TRBV30 and TRBJ1-2; D ambiguous. Per germline, CDR1 GTSNPN and CDR2 SVGIG (reference sequence). The CDR3 consists of 13 residues. V was shortened by 5 bases and J by 1 base, with 11 bases between the two germline ends. This CDR3 reads CAWGSGFNYGYTF. In DNA, the CDR3 is TGTGCCTGGGGTTCAGGCTTTAACTATGGCTACACCTTC.

This chain links TRBV5-1 with TRBJ1-1; maybe TRBD1 (6 bases). V was trimmed by 4 bases and J by 0 bases, leaving 10 bases between them. This CDR3 comprises 14 residues. CDR1 and CDR2 (germline): SGHRS, YFSETQ. The CDR3: CASSLGQMNTEAFF. In DNA form, the CDR3 reads TGCGCCAGCAGCCTGGGACAAATGAACACTGAAGCTTTCTTT.

J is TRBJ2-7 and V is TRBV2; 10 bases agree with TRBD1. The CDR3 is 14 amino acids. V gave up 5 bases and J gave up 2 bases; unmatched junction bases: 3. Germline V gives CDR1 SNHLY, CDR2 FYNNEI. The CDR3 loop reads CASSSDRGAYEQYF. The CDR3 bases are TGTGCCAGCAGTTCGGACAGGGGGGCCTACGAGCAGTACTTC.

The chain has TRBV5-5 and TRBJ1-2, with D perhaps TRBD1 (5 bases). The CDR3 runs 15 residues. The ends were cut back, 1 base at V and 8 bases at J, with 18 bases in the middle. Germline V gene data show CDR1 as SGHKS and CDR2 as YYEKEE (reference sequence). CDR3 protein: CASSLKSGSVTGYTF. The CDR3 coding sequence is TGTGCCAGCAGCTTGAAATCAGGGTCGGTTACGGGCTACACCTTC. Together with reference TRBV5-5 and TRBJ1-2, the CDR3 gives the full variable domain: DAGVTQSPTHLIKTRGQQVTLRCSPISGHKSVSWYQQVLGQGPQFIFQYYEKEERGRGNFPDRFSARQFPNYSSELNVNALLLGDSALYLCASSLKSGSVTGYTFGSGTRLTVV.

The chain carries TRBV9 and TRBJ2-3, with D perhaps TRBD1 (6 bases). The CDR3 sequence is 14 residues long. The germline V gene has CDR1 SGDLS and CDR2 YYNGEE. CDR3 bases: TGTGCGACAGCTAAGGGGGTTATGGCAGATACGCAGTATTTT. Its protein is CATAKGVMADTQYF.

This clone was seen more than once but under ten times. The chain recombines TRBV12-5 with TRBJ1-2; 9 nucleotides align to TRBD1. The trim removed 2 bases at V and 8 bases at J, leaving 0 bases unmatched. The CDR3 spans 12 residues. In germline, CDR1 is LGHNT, CDR2 FRNRAP. The CDR3 region has the DNA TGTGCTAGTGGTTTGACAGGGGGCGGCTACACCTTC. Translating it yields CASGLTGGGYTF.

In this sample, this clone turned up a few times. The CDR3 here is CASAGLAGWMEQYF. As DNA, the CDR3 is TGTGCTAGTGCTGGACTAGCGGGATGGATGGAGCAGTACTTC. The V call is TRBV12-5, the J call TRBJ2-7, with 12 bases identical to TRBD2. The CDR3 has 14 amino acids. The junction had 8 bases not matched to a gene; V was cut back by 7 bases and J by 7 bases. Germline values: CDR1 LGHNT, CDR2 FRNRAP.